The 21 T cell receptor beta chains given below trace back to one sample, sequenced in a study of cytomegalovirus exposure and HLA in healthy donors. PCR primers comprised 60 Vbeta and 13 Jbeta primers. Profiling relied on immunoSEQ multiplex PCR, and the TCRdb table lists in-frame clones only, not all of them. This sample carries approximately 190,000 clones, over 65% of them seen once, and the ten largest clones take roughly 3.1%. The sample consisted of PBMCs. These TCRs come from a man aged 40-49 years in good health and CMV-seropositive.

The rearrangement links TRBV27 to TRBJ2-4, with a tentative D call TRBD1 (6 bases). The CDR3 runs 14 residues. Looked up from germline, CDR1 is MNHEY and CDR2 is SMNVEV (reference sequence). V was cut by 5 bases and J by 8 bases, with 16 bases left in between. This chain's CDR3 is CASSPEQGWDIQYF. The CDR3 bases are TGTGCCAGCAGTCCGGAACAGGGTTGGGACATTCAGTACTTC.

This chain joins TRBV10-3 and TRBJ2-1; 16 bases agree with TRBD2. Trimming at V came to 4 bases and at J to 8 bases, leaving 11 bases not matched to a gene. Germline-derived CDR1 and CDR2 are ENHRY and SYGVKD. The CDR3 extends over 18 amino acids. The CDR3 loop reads CAISGPGTSGRAAYEQFF. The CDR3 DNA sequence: TGTGCCATCAGTGGCCCCGGGACTAGCGGGAGGGCCGCCTATGAGCAGTTCTTC.

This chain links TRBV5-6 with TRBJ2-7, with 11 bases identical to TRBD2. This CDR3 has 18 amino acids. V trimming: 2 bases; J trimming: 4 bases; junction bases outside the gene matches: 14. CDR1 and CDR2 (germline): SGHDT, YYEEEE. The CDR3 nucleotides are TGTGCCAGCAGCTTCGGAAGCAGACTAGCGGGAATGAATTACGAGCAGTACTTC. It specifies CASSFGSRLAGMNYEQYF.

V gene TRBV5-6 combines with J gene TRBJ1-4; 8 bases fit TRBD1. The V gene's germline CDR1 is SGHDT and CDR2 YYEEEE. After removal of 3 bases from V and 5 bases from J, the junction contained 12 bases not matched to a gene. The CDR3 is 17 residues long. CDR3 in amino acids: CASSSYRTGRRNEKLFF. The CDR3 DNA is TGTGCCAGCAGCTCCTACCGGACAGGGAGAAGGAATGAAAAACTGTTTTTT.

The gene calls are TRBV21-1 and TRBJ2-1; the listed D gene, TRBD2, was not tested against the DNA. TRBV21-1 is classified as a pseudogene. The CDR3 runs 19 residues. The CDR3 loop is CASLIPRTSGGADYNEQFF. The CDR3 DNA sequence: TGTGCCAGCTTAATCCCGCGGACTAGCGGGGGGGCCGACTACAATGAGCAGTTCTTC.

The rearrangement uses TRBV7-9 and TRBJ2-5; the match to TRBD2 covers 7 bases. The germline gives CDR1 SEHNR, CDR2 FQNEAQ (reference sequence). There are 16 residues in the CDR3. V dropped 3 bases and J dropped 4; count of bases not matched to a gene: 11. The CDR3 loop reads CASSFSLAEVGETQYF. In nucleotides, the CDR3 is TGTGCCAGCAGCTTTAGCCTAGCGGAGGTTGGAGAGACCCAGTACTTC. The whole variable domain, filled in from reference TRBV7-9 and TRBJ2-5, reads DTGVSQNPRHKITKRGQNVTFRCDPISEHNRLYWYRQTLGQGPEFLTYFQNEAQLEKSRLLSDRFSAERPKGSFSTLEIQRTEQGDSAMYLCASSFSLAEVGETQYFGPGTRLLVL.

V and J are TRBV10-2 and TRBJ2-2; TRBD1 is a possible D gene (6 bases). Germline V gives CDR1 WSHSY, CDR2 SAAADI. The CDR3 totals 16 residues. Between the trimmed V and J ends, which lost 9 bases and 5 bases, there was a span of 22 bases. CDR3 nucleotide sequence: TGCGCCAGTAAGACACAGGGTTCGGGTGGGACCGGGGAGCTGTTTTTT. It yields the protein CASKTQGSGGTGELFF.

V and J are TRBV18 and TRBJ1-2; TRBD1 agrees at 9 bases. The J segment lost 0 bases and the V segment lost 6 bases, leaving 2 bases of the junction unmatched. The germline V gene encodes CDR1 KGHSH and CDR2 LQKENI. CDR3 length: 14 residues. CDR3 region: CASSRDRANYGYTF. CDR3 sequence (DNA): TGTGCCAGCTCGCGGGACAGGGCTAACTATGGCTACACCTTC. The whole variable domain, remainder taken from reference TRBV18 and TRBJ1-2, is NAGVMQNPRHLVRRRGQEARLRCSPMKGHSHVYWYRQLPEEGLKFMVYLQKENIIDESGMPKERFSAEFPKEGPSILRIQQVVRGDSAAYFCASSRDRANYGYTFGSGTRLTVV.

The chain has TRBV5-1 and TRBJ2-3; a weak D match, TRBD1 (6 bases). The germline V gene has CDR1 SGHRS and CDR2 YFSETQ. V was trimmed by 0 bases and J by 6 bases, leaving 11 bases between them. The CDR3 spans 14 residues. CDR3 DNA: TGCGCCAGCAGCTTGGGACAGGTCAGCGATACGCAGTATTTT. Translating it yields CASSLGQVSDTQYF. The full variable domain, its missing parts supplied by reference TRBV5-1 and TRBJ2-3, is KAGVTQTPRYLIKTRGQQVTLSCSPISGHRSVSWYQQTPGQGLQFLFEYFSETQRNKGNFPGRFSGRQFSNSRSEMNVSTLELGDSALYLCASSLGQVSDTQYFGPGTRLTVL.

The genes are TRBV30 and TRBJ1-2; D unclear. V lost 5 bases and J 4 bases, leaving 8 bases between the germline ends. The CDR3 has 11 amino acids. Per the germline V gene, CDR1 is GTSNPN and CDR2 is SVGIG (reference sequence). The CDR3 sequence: CAWGGPYGYTF. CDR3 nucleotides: TGTGCCTGGGGAGGGCCCTATGGCTACACCTTC.

This CDR3 reads CASTQGVETQYF. The CDR3 nucleotides are TGTGCCAGCACTCAGGGTGTGGAGACCCAGTACTTC. The chain combines TRBV28 with TRBJ2-5, with D tentatively TRBD1 (5 bases). Trimming stripped 7 bases from V and 5 bases from J, with 11 bases between. CDR3 length equals 12 residues. In germline, CDR1 is MDHEN, CDR2 SYDVKM.

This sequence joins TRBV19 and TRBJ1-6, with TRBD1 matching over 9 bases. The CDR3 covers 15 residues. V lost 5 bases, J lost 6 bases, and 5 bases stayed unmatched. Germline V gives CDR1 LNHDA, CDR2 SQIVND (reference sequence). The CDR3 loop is CASSGTGRSNSPLHF. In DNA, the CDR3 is TGTGCCAGTAGTGGGACAGGGAGATCTAATTCACCCCTCCACTTT.

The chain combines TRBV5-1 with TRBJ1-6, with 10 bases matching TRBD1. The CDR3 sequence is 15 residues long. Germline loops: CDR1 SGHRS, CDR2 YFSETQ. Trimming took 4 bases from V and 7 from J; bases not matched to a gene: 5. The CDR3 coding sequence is TGCGCCAGCAGCGCAGCGACAGGGGGCAATTCACCCCTCCACTTT. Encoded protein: CASSAATGGNSPLHF.

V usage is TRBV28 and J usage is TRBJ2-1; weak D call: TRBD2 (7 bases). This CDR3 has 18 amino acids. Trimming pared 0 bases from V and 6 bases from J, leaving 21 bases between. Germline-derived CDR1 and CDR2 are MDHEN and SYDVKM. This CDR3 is CASSLWRTGAGVPNEQFF. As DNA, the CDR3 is TGTGCCAGCAGTTTATGGAGGACGGGGGCGGGAGTACCCAATGAGCAGTTCTTC.

The CDR3 spells CASREGGKGETQYF. The CDR3 DNA reads as TGTGCCAGCAGAGAGGGAGGAAAAGGAGAGACCCAGTACTTC. The chain joins TRBV6-1 to TRBJ2-5; maybe TRBD2 (6 bases). There are 14 residues in the CDR3. Germline V CDR1 and CDR2: MNHNS, SASEGT. Between the trimmed V and J ends, which lost 6 bases and 4 bases, there was a span of 15 bases.

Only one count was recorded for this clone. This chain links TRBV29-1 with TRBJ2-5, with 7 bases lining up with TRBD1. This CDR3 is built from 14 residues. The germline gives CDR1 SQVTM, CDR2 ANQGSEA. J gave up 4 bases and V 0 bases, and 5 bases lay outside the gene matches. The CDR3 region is CSVEDSGTAETQYF. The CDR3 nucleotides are TGCAGCGTTGAAGATTCAGGGACAGCAGAGACCCAGTACTTC.

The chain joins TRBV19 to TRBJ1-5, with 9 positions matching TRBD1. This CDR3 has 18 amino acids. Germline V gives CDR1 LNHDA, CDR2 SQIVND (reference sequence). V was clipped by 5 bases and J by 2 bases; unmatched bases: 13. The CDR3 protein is CASSSQPGQGRGNQPQHF. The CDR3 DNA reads TGTGCCAGTAGTTCGCAGCCGGGACAGGGAAGGGGCAATCAGCCCCAGCATTTT.

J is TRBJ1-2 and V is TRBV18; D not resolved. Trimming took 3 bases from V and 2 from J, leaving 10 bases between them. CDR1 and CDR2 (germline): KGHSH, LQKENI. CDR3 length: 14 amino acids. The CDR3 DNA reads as TGTGCCAGCTCACCTACGACTGAGAACTATGGCTACACCTTC. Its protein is CASSPTTENYGYTF. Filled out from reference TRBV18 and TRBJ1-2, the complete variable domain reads NAGVMQNPRHLVRRRGQEARLRCSPMKGHSHVYWYRQLPEEGLKFMVYLQKENIIDESGMPKERFSAEFPKEGPSILRIQQVVRGDSAAYFCASSPTTENYGYTFGSGTRLTVV.

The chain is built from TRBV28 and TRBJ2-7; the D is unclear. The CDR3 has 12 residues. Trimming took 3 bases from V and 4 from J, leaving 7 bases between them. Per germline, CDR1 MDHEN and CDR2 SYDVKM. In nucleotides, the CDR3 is TGTGCCAGCAGTTTGACTGTGTACGAGCAGTACTTC. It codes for CASSLTVYEQYF.

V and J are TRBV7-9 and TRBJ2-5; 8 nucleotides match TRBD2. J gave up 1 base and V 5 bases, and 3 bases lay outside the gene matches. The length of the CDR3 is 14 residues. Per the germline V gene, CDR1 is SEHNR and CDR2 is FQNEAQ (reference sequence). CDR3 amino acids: CASSPGGPQETQYF. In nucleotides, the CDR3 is TGTGCCAGCAGCCCGGGGGGGCCCCAAGAGACCCAGTACTTC. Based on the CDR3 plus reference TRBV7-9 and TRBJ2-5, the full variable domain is DTGVSQNPRHKITKRGQNVTFRCDPISEHNRLYWYRQTLGQGPEFLTYFQNEAQLEKSRLLSDRFSAERPKGSFSTLEIQRTEQGDSAMYLCASSPGGPQETQYFGPGTRLLVL.

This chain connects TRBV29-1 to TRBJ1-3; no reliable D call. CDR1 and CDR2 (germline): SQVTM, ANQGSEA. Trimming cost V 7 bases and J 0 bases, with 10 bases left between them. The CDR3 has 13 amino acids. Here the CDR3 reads CSALDNSGNTIYF. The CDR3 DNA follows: TGCAGCGCCCTCGACAACTCTGGAAACACCATATATTTT.